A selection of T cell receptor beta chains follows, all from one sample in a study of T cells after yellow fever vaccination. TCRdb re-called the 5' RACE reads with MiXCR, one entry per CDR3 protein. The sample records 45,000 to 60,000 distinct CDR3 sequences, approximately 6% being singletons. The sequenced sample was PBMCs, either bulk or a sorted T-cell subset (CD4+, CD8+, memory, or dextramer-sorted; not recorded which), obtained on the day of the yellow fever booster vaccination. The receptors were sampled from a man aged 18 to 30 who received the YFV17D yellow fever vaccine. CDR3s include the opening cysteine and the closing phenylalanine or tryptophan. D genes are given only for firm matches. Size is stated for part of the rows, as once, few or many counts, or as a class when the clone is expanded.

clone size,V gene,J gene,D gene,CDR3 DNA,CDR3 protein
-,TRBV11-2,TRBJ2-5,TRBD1,TGTGCCAGCAGTTCCGGGACAGGGTCCGGGGAGACCCAGTACTTC,CASSSGTGSGETQYF
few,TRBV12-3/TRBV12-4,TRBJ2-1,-,TGTGCCAGCAGCATAACCGGGATTAACAATGAGCAGTTCTTC,CASSITGINNEQFF
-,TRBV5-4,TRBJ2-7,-,TGTGCCAGCAGCTTGGACGTAATCTACGAGCAGTACTTC,CASSLDVIYEQYF
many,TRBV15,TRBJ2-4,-,TGTGCCACCAGCAGCCAGACAACTTATCAGTACTTC,CATSSQTTYQYF
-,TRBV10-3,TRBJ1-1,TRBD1,TGTGCCAGCAATGGGGACAGGGGGGGATATGAAGCTTTCTTT,CASNGDRGGYEAFF
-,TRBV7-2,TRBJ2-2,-,TGTGCCAGCAGCTCCTTCGTCACCGGGGAGCTGTTTTTT,CASSSFVTGELFF
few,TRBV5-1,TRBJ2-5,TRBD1,TGCGCCAGCAGCTTGCCGACCTCACGGACAGGGATACAGACCCAGTACTTC,CASSLPTSRTGIQTQYF
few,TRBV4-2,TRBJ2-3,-,TGTGCCAGCAGCCAAGATTCAGGGAGCACCCTGTATACGCAGTATTTT,CASSQDSGSTLYTQYF
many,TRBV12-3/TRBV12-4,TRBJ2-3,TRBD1,TGTGCCAGCAGTTTCCCCGGGACAGGGGAGATGAGCACAGATACGCAGTATTTT,CASSFPGTGEMSTDTQYF
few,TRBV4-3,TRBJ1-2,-,TGCGCCAGCAGCCCTACCGGAGCGATAAATGGCTACACCTTC,CASSPTGAINGYTF
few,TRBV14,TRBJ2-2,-,TGTGCCATCAGAAGACAGAGGTACACCGGGGAGCTGTTTTTT,CAIRRQRYTGELFF
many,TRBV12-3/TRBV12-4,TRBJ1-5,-,TGTGCCAGCAGTCCTCAGGGGTTTCAGCCCCAGCATTTT,CASSPQGFQPQHF
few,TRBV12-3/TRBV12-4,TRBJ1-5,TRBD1,TGTGCCAGCAGCTTACAGGGGGCCCAGAGCAATCAGCCCCAGCATTTT,CASSLQGAQSNQPQHF
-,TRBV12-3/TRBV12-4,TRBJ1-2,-,TGTGCCAGCAGCCGCCCCCGACAAGACTATGGCTACACCTTC,CASSRPRQDYGYTF
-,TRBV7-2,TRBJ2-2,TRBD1,TGTGCCAGCAGCCGTCCCGGGACAGGGATTAACACCGGGGAGCTGTTTTTT,CASSRPGTGINTGELFF
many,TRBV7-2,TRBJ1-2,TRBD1,TGTGCCAGCAGCCCCTCGACAGGGAACACTTATGGCTACACCTTC,CASSPSTGNTYGYTF
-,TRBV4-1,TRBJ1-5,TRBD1,TGCGCCAGCAGCCCTGTACAGGGGACGAATCAGCCCCAGCATTTT,CASSPVQGTNQPQHF
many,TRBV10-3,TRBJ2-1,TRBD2,TGTGCCATCAGTGACCGGACTAGCGGGGCCAATGAGCAGTTCTTC,CAISDRTSGANEQFF
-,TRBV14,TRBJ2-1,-,TGTGCCAGCAGCCCTCAAGGGCACAATGAGCAGTTCTTC,CASSPQGHNEQFF
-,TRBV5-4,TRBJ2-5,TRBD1,TGTGCCAGCAGCAAAACAGGGGTTGAGACCCAGTACTTC,CASSKTGVETQYF